This TCR beta chain was identified in a study of cytomegalovirus exposure and HLA in healthy donors. General study points: Reportedly, diagnosis of cytomegalovirus status by the classifier showed high specificity and sensitivity.

The primer mix had 60 Vbeta and 13 Jbeta primers. Sequenced by immunoSEQ multiplex PCR; TCRdb stores in-frame clones only, minus some. The sample yields about 200,000 clones, more than 65% seen once. The length of the CDR3 is 12 residues. Germline V gene data show CDR1 as SGHAT and CDR2 as FQNNGV. The V end was cut by 7 bases, the J end by 3 bases, with 9 bases between. A remark on this clone: The antigen is unknown. This sample also contains other DNA sequences that code for the same CDR3.

This clonotype was obtained from a middle-aged man in good health and CMV-seronegative. The J gene is TRBJ1-1, the V gene TRBV11-2; D unresolved. Sequencing input: PBMCs. CDR3: CASIHGDTEAFF. The CDR3 DNA follows: TGTGCCAGCATCCACGGGGACACTGAAGCTTTCTTT.